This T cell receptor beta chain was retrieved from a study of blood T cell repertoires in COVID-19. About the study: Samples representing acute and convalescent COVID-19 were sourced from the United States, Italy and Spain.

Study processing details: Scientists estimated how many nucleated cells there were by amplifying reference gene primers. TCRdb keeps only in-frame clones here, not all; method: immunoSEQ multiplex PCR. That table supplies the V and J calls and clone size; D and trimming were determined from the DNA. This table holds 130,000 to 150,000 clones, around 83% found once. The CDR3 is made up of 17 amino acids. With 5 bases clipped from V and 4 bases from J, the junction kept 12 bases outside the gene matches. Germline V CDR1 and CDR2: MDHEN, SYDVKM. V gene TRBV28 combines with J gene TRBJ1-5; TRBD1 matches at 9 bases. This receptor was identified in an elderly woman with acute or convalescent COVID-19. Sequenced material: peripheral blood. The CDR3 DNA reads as TGTGCCAGCAGTCAACTCACACAGGGGGCCGGGAATCAGCCCCAGCATTTT. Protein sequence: CASSQLTQGAGNQPQHF.